This TCR beta chain stems from a study of T cell repertoires in cytomegalovirus infection. Study-wide background: Alongside well-studied HLA-B-restricted CMV epitopes, recently identified HLA-C-restricted CMV epitopes were also used. Study results and caveats: Adding up the frequency of public TCR beta families identified people who carried CMV plus the relevant HLA.

CDR1 is LGHNA and CDR2 is YSLEER in the germline V gene. V was shortened by 1 base and J by 1 base, with 7 bases between the two germline ends. This CDR3 region has 15 residues. TCRdb passed the reads through MiXCR, listing each CDR3 protein once. The sample lists 100,000 to 150,000 distinct CDR3 sequences; 32% were seen once. In this sample, this clonotype turned up many times. Its specificity is not known. The source was CD8+ T cells from cultured PBMCs, collected from culture after CMV antigen stimulation. This chain uses TRBV4-3 with TRBJ2-2; unclear D gene. This clonotype originated in a human donor in good health (CMV status not recorded). Some clones in this sample may be carry-over from other donors' samples. The CDR3 spells CASSQGFRNTGELFF. The CDR3, as DNA: TGCGCCAGCAGCCAAGGGTTTAGGAACACCGGGGAGCTGTTTTTT.